Below, one T cell receptor beta chain is given with its context. The data belong to a study of blood T cell repertoires in COVID-19. Per the study methods: Scientists estimated how many nucleated cells there were by amplifying reference gene primers. The method was immunoSEQ multiplex PCR; TCRdb's version includes in-frame clones alone and lacks a portion of them. V, J and clone size are taken as reported in that table, and D and trimming were inferred from the DNA itself. The data contain approximately 50,000 clones, roughly four fifths of them singletons. Germline CDR1 and CDR2: LNHDA and SQIVND (reference sequence). Trimming pared 7 bases from V and 6 bases from J, leaving 16 bases between. The CDR3 runs 14 residues.

The sequence was obtained from a woman older than 75 with COVID-19, enrolled during active disease. The source material was peripheral blood. This sequence joins TRBV19 and TRBJ2-4; D is ambiguous. The CDR3 is CASTTAAARNIQYF. DNA of the CDR3: TGTGCCAGTACCACTGCGGCAGCGAGAAACATTCAGTACTTC.